This T cell receptor beta chain was identified in a study of T cell responses to AZD1222 COVID-19 vaccine (dated by TCRdb to the early 2020s). Context from the whole study: Because spike-specific TCR depth and breadth did not differ between the two schedules, AZD1222 recipients who got a second dose at roughly 4 weeks were pooled with those who got a second dose at roughly 12 weeks. A total of just over 230 trial participants underwent TCR sequencing, of whom approximately 200 had received two doses of AZD1222 and 26 had received two doses of the MenACWY control vaccine. Enrollment into the trials was organized by age into subgroups of 18-55, 56-69 and 70-plus years, and those subgroups contained roughly 140, 27 and 60 TCR-sequenced participants, respectively. What the study reported, not specific to this receptor: Reportedly, close to half of the unique spike-specific TCRs recognized epitopes lying outside the regions that are mutated in the B.1.351 and B.1.1.7 variants. Because no samples from the day 14 peak response were available, repertoires could be characterized only after the peak T cell response. In the small 56-69-year group, the increase in depth fell short of significance, most likely because of low power. Vaccine-associated CD4 TCRs spanned the whole spike protein, with dominant responses in regions 160-218 and 743-854. Conclusions about previously exposed vaccinees were limited because only six AZD1222 recipients were SARS-CoV-2 seropositive at baseline. Most participants were white British and females outnumbered males, and the authors suggested that clonal diversity may have been underestimated. Spike-specific TCR breadth and depth rose significantly after two AZD1222 doses compared with day 0 and with MenACWY recipients.

For this clone: There is no known antigen for this receptor. The sample holds no much larger clone one base away, and base qualities are not on file.

The CDR3 regions of human TCRbeta chains were analyzed by immunosequencing. Per the authors' processing: Repertoire TCRs were checked for matches against a reference library of SARS-CoV-2-specific TCRs that had been generated using the MIRA antigen-specificity platform. Breadth was defined as the fraction of unique TCRs that were SARS-CoV-2-associated, and depth was defined as the fraction of total T cells that were SARS-CoV-2-associated. Using the MIRA data, every spike-specific TCR was mapped to the spike region that the TCR reacted to and assigned to either a CD4 or a CD8 class. Log10-transformed breadth and depth values were compared by one-way ANOVA with Sidak's multiple comparisons tests. In TCRdb, the immuneACCESS table is reduced to in-frame sequences with V and J assigned. These tables do not hold every clone; where another copy was compared, an unresolved V gene accounts for under half, and the others remain unexplained. The D gene and trimming were derived from the DNA, and the V and J assignments and clone size from that table. The table for this sample lists about 130,000 clones; around nine tenths of them were counted only once. 6.9% of the sample goes to the ten largest clones.

The time point label here, explained by the study, means: baseline before first vaccination. Samples from vaccinated people were obtained from the UK trials COV001 and COV002, which included a single-blind randomized controlled phase 2/3 trial of AZD1222 (ChAdOx1 nCoV-19) in healthy adults. Trial participant PBMC samples were collected at day 0 and day 28 after the second dose for TCRbeta chain sequencing. Trimming takes 0 bases from V and 1 base from J, and the germline ends sit 12 bases apart. The CDR3 numbers 16 residues from cysteine through phenylalanine. The CDR3 DNA has 48 bases and is translated from base 1. Taken from the germline V gene, the CDR1 and CDR2 loops are SGHAT and FQNNGV.

This sequence uses TRBV11-2 and TRBJ1-2; confidence is insufficient to name the D gene. The sequencing here drew on peripheral blood, taken on day 0 of AZD1222 vaccination. The sequence was collected from an adult in good health. For the CDR3, the sequence is CASSLDRAGVNYGYTF. The sequenced DNA is TGTGCCAGCAGCTTAGATAGGGCAGGAGTTAACTATGGCTACACCTTC. With the portions outside the CDR3 filled from the reference TRBV11-2 and TRBJ1-2 genes, the complete variable region becomes EAGVAQSPRYKIIEKRQSVAFWCNPISGHATLYWYQQILGQGPKLLIQFQNNGVVDDSQLPKDRFSAERLKGVDSTLKIQPAKLEDSAVYLCASSLDRAGVNYGYTFGSGTRLTVV.